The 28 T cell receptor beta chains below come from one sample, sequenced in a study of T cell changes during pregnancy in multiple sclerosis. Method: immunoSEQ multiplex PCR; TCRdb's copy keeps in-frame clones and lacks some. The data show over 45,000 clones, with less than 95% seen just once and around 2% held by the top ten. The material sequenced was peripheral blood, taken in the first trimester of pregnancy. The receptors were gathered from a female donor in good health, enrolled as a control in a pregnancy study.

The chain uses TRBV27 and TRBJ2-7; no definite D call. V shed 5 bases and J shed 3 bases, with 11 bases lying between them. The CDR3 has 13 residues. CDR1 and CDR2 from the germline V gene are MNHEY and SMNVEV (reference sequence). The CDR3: CASSGQVLYEQYF. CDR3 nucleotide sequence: TGTGCCAGCAGTGGTCAGGTGCTCTACGAGCAGTACTTC.

In nucleotides, the CDR3 is TGTGCCATTGGAGGGGGGGCCGTAAGTGAGCAGTTCTTC. Translation gives CAIGGGAVSEQFF. The rearrangement uses TRBV10-3 and TRBJ2-1; TRBD2 might be the D (7 bases). There are 13 residues in the CDR3. From germline, CDR1 is ENHRY and CDR2 SYGVKD. V was shortened by 9 bases and J by 9 bases, with 18 bases between the two germline ends.

Here the CDR3 DNA reads TGTGCCAGCAGTGCCTACCGGGTTACGGATGGCTACACCTTC. Amino acid sequence: CASSAYRVTDGYTF. V usage is TRBV28 and J usage is TRBJ1-2; D is uncertain. In germline, CDR1 is MDHEN, CDR2 SYDVKM. V was trimmed by 5 bases and J by 6 bases, leaving 16 bases between them. The CDR3 has 14 amino acids.

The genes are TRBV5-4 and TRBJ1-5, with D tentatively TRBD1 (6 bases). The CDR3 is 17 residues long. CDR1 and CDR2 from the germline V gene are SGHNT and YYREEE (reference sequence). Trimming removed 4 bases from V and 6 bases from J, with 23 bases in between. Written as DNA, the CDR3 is TGTGCCAGCAGCGGAACCAGAACGGGACACTCCCGTCAGCCCCAGCATTTT. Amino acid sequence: CASSGTRTGHSRQPQHF.

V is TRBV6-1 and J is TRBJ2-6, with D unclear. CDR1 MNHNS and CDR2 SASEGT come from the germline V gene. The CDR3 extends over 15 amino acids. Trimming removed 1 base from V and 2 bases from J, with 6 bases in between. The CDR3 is CASSEVRAGANVLTF. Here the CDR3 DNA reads TGTGCCAGCAGTGAAGTACGGGCTGGGGCCAACGTCCTGACTTTC.

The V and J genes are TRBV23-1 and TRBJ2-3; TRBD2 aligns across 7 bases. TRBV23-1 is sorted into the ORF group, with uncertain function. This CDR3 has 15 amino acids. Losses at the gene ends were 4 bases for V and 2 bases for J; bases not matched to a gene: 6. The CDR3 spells CASSRGSGHTDTQYF. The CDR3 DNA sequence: TGCGCCAGCAGTCGAGGTAGCGGGCACACAGATACGCAGTATTTT.

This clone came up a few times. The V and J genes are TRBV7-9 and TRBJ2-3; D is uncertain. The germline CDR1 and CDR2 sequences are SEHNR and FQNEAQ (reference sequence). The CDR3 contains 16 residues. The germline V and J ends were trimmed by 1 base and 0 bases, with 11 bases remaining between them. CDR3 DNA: TGTGCCAGCAGCTTAGGGGCAGGAATAAGCACAGATACGCAGTATTTT. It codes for CASSLGAGISTDTQYF. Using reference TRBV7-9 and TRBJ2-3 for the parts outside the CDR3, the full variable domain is DTGVSQNPRHKITKRGQNVTFRCDPISEHNRLYWYRQTLGQGPEFLTYFQNEAQLEKSRLLSDRFSAERPKGSFSTLEIQRTEQGDSAMYLCASSLGAGISTDTQYFGPGTRLTVL.

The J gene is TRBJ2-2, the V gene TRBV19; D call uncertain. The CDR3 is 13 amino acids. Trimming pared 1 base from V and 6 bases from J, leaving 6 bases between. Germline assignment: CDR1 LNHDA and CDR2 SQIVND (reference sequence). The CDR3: CASSIVYSGELFF. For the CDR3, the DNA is TGTGCCAGTAGTATAGTTTACTCCGGGGAGCTGTTTTTT.

The CDR3, as DNA: TGTGCCTGGGGCCGCCTTGCAGACTATGGCTACACCTTC. It encodes CAWGRLADYGYTF. The genes are TRBV30 and TRBJ1-2; D gene ambiguous. Germline V gives CDR1 GTSNPN, CDR2 SVGIG (reference sequence). The CDR3 is 13 residues long. V lost 5 bases and J 3 bases, leaving 13 bases between the germline ends.

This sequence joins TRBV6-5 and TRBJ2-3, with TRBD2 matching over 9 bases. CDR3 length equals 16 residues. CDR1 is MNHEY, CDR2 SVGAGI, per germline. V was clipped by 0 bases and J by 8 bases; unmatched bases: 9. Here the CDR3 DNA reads TGTGCCAGCAGTTACTCTGAGGGACTAGCAGGCGGTACGCAGTATTTT. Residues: CASSYSEGLAGGTQYF.

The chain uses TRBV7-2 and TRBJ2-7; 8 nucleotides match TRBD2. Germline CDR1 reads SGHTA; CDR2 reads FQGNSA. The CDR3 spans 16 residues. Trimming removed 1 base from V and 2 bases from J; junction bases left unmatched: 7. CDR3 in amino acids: CASSLELAGGAYEQYF. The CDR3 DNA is TGTGCCAGCAGCTTAGAGCTAGCGGGTGGGGCCTACGAGCAGTACTTC.

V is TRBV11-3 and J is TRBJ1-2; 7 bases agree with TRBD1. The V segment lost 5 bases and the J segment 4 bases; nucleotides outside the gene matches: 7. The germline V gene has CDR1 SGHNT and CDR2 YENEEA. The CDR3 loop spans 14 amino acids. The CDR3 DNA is TGTGCCAGCAGCAACTTCCGGGACAGCTATGGCTACACCTTC. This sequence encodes CASSNFRDSYGYTF.

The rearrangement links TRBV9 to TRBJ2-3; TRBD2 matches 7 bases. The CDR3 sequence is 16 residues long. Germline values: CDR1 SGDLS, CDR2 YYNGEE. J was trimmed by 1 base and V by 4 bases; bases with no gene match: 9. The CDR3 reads CASSPWGGVGTDTQYF. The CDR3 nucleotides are TGTGCCAGCAGCCCGTGGGGGGGAGTGGGCACAGATACGCAGTATTTT.

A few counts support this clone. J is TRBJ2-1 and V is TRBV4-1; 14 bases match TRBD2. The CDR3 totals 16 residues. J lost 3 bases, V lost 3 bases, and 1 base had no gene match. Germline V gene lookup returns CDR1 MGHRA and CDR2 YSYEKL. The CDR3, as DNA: TGCGCCAGCAGCCAGGGGACTAGCGGGAGCTACAATGAGCAGTTCTTC. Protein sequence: CASSQGTSGSYNEQFF.

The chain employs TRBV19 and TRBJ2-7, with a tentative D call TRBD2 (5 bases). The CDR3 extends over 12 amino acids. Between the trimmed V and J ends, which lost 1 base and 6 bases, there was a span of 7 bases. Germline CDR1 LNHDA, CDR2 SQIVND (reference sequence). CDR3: CASSIGGSEQYF. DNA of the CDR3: TGTGCCAGTAGTATAGGAGGGTCCGAGCAGTACTTC.

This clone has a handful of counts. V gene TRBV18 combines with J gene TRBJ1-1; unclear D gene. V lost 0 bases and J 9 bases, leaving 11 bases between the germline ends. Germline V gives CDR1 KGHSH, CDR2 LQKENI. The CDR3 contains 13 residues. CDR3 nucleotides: TGTGCCAGCTCACCACCGGAGGCGACCCAAGCTTTCTTT. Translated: CASSPPEATQAFF.

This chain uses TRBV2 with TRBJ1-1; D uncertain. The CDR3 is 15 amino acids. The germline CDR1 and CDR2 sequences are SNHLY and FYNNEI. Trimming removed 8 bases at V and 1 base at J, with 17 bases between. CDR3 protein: CASSLSPGGNTEAFF. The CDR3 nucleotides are TGTGCCAGCTCCCTGAGTCCGGGTGGGAACACTGAAGCTTTCTTT.

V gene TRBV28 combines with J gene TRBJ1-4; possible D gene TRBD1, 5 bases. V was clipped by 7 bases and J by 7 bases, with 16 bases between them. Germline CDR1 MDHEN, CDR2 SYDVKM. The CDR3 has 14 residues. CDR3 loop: CASIRAGLGEKLFF. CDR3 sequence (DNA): TGTGCCAGCATTCGGGCAGGGCTGGGTGAAAAACTGTTTTTT.

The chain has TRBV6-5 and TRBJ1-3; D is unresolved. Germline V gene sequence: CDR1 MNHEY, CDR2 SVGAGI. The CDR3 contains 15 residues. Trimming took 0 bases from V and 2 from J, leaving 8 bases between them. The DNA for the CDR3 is TGTGCCAGCAGTTACTCCCGGGTTCCTGGAAACACCATATATTTT. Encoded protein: CASSYSRVPGNTIYF.

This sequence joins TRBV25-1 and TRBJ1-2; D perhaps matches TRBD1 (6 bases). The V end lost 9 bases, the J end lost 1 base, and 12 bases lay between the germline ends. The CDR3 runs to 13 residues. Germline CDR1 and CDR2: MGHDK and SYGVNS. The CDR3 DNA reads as TGTGCCAGTCGGGACAAACTTAACTATGGCTACACCTTC. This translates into CASRDKLNYGYTF.

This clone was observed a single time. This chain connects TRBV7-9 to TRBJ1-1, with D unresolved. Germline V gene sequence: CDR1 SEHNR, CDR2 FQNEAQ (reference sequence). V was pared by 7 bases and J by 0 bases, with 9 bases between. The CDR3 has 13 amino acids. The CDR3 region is CASTSILNTEAFF. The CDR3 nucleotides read TGTGCCAGCACCTCTATATTGAACACTGAAGCTTTCTTT.

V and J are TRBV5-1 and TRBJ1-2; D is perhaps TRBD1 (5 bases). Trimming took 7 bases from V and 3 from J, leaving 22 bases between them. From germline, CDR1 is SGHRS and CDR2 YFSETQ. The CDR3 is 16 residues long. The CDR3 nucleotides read TGCGCCAGCGCGGAGGGGCTGCCAAGAAGTGACTATGGCTACACCTTC. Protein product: CASAEGLPRSDYGYTF.

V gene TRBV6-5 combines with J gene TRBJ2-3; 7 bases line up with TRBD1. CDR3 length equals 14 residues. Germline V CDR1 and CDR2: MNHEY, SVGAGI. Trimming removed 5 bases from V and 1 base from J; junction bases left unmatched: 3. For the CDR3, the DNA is TGTGCCAGCAGTAAGACAGGGCGCACAGATACGCAGTATTTT. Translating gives CASSKTGRTDTQYF.

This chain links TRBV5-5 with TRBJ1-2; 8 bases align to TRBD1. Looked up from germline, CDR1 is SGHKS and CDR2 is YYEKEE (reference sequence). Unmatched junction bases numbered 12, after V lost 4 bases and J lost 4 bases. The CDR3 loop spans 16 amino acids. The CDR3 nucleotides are TGTGCCAGCAGCCTCGATGAGACAGGGGCTATCTATGGCTACACCTTC. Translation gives CASSLDETGAIYGYTF.

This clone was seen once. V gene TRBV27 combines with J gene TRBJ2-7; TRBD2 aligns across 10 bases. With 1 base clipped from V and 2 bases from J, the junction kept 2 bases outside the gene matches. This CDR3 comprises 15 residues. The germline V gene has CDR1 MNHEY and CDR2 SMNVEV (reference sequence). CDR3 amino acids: CASSLFSGGTYEQYF. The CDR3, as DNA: TGTGCCAGCAGTTTATTTAGCGGGGGGACCTACGAGCAGTACTTC.

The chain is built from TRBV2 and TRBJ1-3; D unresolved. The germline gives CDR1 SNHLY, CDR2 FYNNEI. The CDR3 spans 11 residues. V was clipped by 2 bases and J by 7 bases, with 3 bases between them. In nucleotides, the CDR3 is TGTGCCAGCAGTGAACGGAACACCATATATTTT. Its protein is CASSERNTIYF.

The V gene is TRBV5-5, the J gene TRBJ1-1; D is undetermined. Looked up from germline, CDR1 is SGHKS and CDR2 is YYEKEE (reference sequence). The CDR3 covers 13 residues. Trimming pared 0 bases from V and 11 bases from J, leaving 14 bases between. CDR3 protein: CASSLVDRAGAFF. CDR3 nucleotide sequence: TGTGCCAGCAGCTTGGTGGACCGCGCGGGGGCTTTCTTT.

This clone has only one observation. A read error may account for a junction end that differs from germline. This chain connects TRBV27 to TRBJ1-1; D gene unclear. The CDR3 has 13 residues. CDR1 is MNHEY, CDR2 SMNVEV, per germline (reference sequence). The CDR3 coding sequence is TGTGCCAGCAGATTATCCCCTCTAAAGGAAGCTTTCTTT. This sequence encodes CASRLSPLKEAFF.